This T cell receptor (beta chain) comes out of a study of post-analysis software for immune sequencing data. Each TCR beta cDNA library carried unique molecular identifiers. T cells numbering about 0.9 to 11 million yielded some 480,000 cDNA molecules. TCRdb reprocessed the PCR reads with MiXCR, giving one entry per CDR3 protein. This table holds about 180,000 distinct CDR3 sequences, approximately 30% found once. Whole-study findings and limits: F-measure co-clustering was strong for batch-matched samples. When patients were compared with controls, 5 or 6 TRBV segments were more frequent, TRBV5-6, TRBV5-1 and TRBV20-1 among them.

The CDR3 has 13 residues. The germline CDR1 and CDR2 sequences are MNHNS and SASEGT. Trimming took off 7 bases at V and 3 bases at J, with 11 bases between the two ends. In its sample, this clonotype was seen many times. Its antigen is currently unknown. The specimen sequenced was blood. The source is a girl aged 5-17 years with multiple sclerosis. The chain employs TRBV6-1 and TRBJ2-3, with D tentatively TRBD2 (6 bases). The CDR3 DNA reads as TGTGCCAGCACTACTAGCAATACAGATACGCAGTATTTT. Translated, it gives CASTTSNTDTQYF.